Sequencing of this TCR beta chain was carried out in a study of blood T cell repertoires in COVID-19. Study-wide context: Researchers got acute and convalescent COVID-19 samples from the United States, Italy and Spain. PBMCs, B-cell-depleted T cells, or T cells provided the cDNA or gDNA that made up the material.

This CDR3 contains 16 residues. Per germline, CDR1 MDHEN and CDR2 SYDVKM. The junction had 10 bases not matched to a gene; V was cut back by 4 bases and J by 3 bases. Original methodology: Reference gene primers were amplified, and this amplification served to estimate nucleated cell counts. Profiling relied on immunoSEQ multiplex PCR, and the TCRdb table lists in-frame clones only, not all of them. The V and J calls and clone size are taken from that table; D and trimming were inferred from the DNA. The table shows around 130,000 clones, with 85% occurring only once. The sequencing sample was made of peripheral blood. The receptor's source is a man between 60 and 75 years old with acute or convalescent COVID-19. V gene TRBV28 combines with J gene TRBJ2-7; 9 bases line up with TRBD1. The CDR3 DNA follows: TGTGCCAGCAGTTCCCCTGGACAGGGGATTTTCTACGAGCAGTACTTC. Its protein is CASSSPGQGIFYEQYF. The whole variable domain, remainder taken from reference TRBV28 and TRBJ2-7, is DVKVTQSSRYLVKRTGEKVFLECVQDMDHENMFWYRQDPGLGLRLIYFSYDVKMKEKGDIPEGYSVSREKKERFSLILESASTNQTSMYLCASSSPGQGIFYEQYFGPGTRLTVT.